These 30 T cell receptor beta chains came from one sample sequenced in a study of T-cell memory formation after mild COVID-19. TCRdb processed the 5' RACE reads anew with MiXCR; each CDR3 protein has one entry. The data contain 500,000 to 600,000 distinct CDR3 sequences, 18% of them singletons. Sequencing was done on a sample of PBMCs or a T cell subset sorted from them (not recorded which). The origin of the receptors is an adult woman who had mild COVID-19 (a few samples of this study predate the infection). Cell type and time point are not known.

This clonotype was detected a few times. J is TRBJ2-7 and V is TRBV7-3; unclear D gene. V was shortened by 2 bases and J by 0 bases, with 8 bases between the two germline ends. The CDR3 consists of 14 residues. The germline CDR1 and CDR2 sequences are SGHTA and FQGTGA. The CDR3 nucleotides are TGTGCCAGCAGCTTAGAACCCAACTCCTACGAGCAGTACTTC. Its protein product is CASSLEPNSYEQYF.

The chain couples TRBV20-1 to TRBJ1-1; 8 nucleotides line up with TRBD1. There are 13 residues in the CDR3. Germline lookup yields CDR1 DFQATT and CDR2 SNEGSKA (reference sequence). V shed 3 bases and J 6 bases; nucleotides not matched to a gene: 6. The CDR3 loop reads CSASQGAKAEAFF. For the CDR3, the DNA is TGCAGTGCTAGCCAGGGGGCTAAGGCTGAAGCTTTCTTT.

V is TRBV5-6 and J is TRBJ2-1; TRBD1 matches 9 bases. Per the germline V gene, CDR1 is SGHDT and CDR2 is YYEEEE. Trimming removed 4 bases from V and 4 bases from J; junction bases left unmatched: 9. This CDR3 spans 16 amino acids. CDR3 residues: CASSLLRDRVYNEQFF. DNA for the CDR3: TGTGCCAGCAGCCTCCTTCGGGACAGGGTTTACAATGAGCAGTTCTTC.

This clonotype has just a few counts. The rearrangement uses TRBV29-1 and TRBJ1-2, with no clear D. The CDR3 covers 12 residues. Germline loops: CDR1 SQVTM, CDR2 ANQGSEA. V lost 0 bases to trimming and J lost 5 bases, with 7 bases between them. This CDR3 is CSVEDRGYGYTF. The CDR3 DNA is TGCAGCGTTGAAGATCGAGGTTATGGCTACACCTTC. The full variable domain, rest sourced from reference TRBV29-1 and TRBJ1-2, is SAVISQKPSRDICQRGTSLTIQCQVDSQVTMMFWYRQQPGQSLTLIATANQGSEATYESGFVIDKFPISRPNLTFSTLTVSNMSPEDSSIYLCSVEDRGYGYTFGSGTRLTVV.

The J gene is TRBJ2-5, the V gene TRBV29-1, with a tentative D call TRBD2 (7 bases). V was trimmed by 3 bases and J by 5 bases, leaving 22 bases between them. The CDR3 runs to 16 residues. The germline gives CDR1 SQVTM, CDR2 ANQGSEA. The CDR3: CSVDSLRGGVRETQYF. For the CDR3, the DNA is TGCAGCGTTGACTCCCTGAGGGGGGGCGTGAGGGAGACCCAGTACTTC.

Here the CDR3 DNA reads TGCGCCAGCAGCCCGGACGGGCCGCCATGGGTAGCTTTCTTT. Translated: CASSPDGPPWVAFF. This chain joins TRBV5-1 and TRBJ1-1; D is uncertain. Germline V gives CDR1 SGHRS, CDR2 YFSETQ. The CDR3 has 14 residues. Trimming left V 4 bases short and J 10 bases short, with 20 bases between.

This clonotype was observed a few times. The rearrangement uses TRBV7-2 and TRBJ2-3; maybe TRBD2 (6 bases). CDR3 size: 13 residues. V lost 3 bases, J lost 5 bases, and 9 bases lay in between. Germline V gives CDR1 SGHTA, CDR2 FQGNSA. The CDR3 bases are TGTGCCAGCAGCTTCGGGAGAGGAGATACGCAGTATTTT. This encodes CASSFGRGDTQYF.

This clonotype was recorded a few times. The V call is TRBV24-1, the J call TRBJ2-2; D is possibly TRBD2 (5 bases). There are 16 residues in the CDR3. Trimming took 7 bases from V and 0 from J, leaving 14 bases between them. The germline CDR1 and CDR2 sequences are KGHDR and SFDVKD. The CDR3 region has the DNA TGTGCCACCAGCCGGGCGGCGGGTACGAACACCGGGGAGCTGTTTTTT. It specifies CATSRAAGTNTGELFF.

This clonotype has more than one count but fewer than ten. The rearrangement uses TRBV7-6 and TRBJ2-6; 7 positions match TRBD1. The CDR3 spans 18 residues. V shed 1 base and J 0 bases; nucleotides not matched to a gene: 6. Germline V gene data show CDR1 as SGHVS and CDR2 as FNYEAQ. The CDR3 region has the DNA TGTGCCAGCAGCTTAGTAACAGGGGATTACTCTGGGGCCAACGTCCTGACTTTC. Amino acids: CASSLVTGDYSGANVLTF. Variable domain in full (rest from reference TRBV7-6 and TRBJ2-6): GAGVSQSPRYKVTKRGQDVALRCDPISGHVSLYWYRQALGQGPEFLTYFNYEAQQDKSGLPNDRFSAERPEGSISTLTIQRTEQRDSAMYRCASSLVTGDYSGANVLTFGAGSRLTVL.

This clonotype was counted ten times or more. The V call is TRBV7-2, the J call TRBJ1-1, with TRBD1 as a possible D gene (6 bases). Trimming took off 5 bases at V and 4 bases at J, with 17 bases between the two ends. CDR1 is SGHTA and CDR2 is FQGNSA in the germline V gene. The length of the CDR3 is 15 residues. This chain's CDR3 is CASSNPRVGGTEAFF. The CDR3 DNA reads as TGTGCCAGCAGCAATCCGCGGGTAGGGGGCACTGAAGCTTTCTTT.

This clonotype has more than one count but fewer than ten. The rearrangement uses TRBV12-3 or TRBV12-4 and TRBJ1-2; D uncertain. The CDR3 sequence is 13 residues long. V was clipped by 0 bases and J by 4 bases, with 6 bases between them. The CDR3 here is CASSLAVLYGYTF. The CDR3, as DNA: TGTGCCAGCAGTTTAGCAGTCCTCTATGGCTACACCTTC.

This clonotype was counted a few times. The chain's CDR3 is CASSSTSGRTQYF. DNA of the CDR3: TGTGCCAGCAGCTCAACTAGCGGGAGGACCCAGTACTTC. J is TRBJ2-5 and V is TRBV13; 11 bases align to TRBD2. Germline assignment: CDR1 PRHDT and CDR2 FYEKMQ (reference sequence). J lost 7 bases, V lost 4 bases, and 2 bases had no gene match. The CDR3 is 13 amino acids.

This clonotype was counted a few times. The chain carries TRBV5-1 and TRBJ2-2; D might be TRBD2 (5 bases). Between the trimmed V and J ends, which lost 3 bases and 3 bases, there was a span of 9 bases. The germline V gene encodes CDR1 SGHRS and CDR2 YFSETQ. The CDR3 sequence is 14 residues long. CDR3 protein: CASSSQADTGELFF. Written as DNA, the CDR3 is TGCGCCAGCAGCTCCCAAGCGGACACCGGGGAGCTGTTTTTT.

This clonotype occurred many times. The J gene is TRBJ2-3, the V gene TRBV4-3; D gene unclear. The CDR3 has 12 amino acids. The germline gives CDR1 LGHNA, CDR2 YSLEER. Trimming took off 1 base at V and 7 bases at J, with 6 bases between the two ends. The CDR3 DNA is TGCGCCAGCAGCCAAGTCAGGCATACGCAGTATTTT. This codes for CASSQVRHTQYF.

This rearrangement joins TRBV19 to TRBJ1-5; D is unresolved. Trimming left V 4 bases short and J 1 base short, with 11 bases between. This CDR3 has 15 amino acids. CDR1 and CDR2 (germline): LNHDA, SQIVND (reference sequence). CDR3 bases: TGTGCCAGTAGTAATGACGACGGGAGCAATCAGCCCCAGCATTTT. Encoded protein: CASSNDDGSNQPQHF. Full variable domain (outside the CDR3, taken from reference TRBV19 and TRBJ1-5): DGGITQSPKYLFRKEGQNVTLSCEQNLNHDAMYWYRQDPGQGLRLIYYSQIVNDFQKGDIAEGYSVSREKKESFPLTVTSAQKNPTAFYLCASSNDDGSNQPQHFGDGTRLSIL.

In its sample, this clonotype was seen a few times. The genes are TRBV6-5 and TRBJ2-2; 7 bases are a match to TRBD1. There are 13 residues in the CDR3. CDR1 and CDR2 (germline): MNHEY, SVGAGI. J gave up 6 bases and V 6 bases, and 4 bases lay outside the gene matches. The CDR3 sequence is CASSRTGAGELFF. The CDR3 DNA sequence: TGTGCCAGCAGCCGCACAGGGGCCGGGGAGCTGTTTTTT.

This clonotype was seen more than once but under ten times. The rearrangement links TRBV4-1 to TRBJ2-7; the D is unclear. Trimming pared 0 bases from V and 2 bases from J, leaving 11 bases between. The CDR3 loop spans 15 amino acids. Germline CDR1 reads MGHRA; CDR2 reads YSYEKL. The CDR3 sequence is CASSQEQGYPYEQYF. CDR3 nucleotides: TGCGCCAGCAGCCAAGAACAAGGATATCCCTACGAGCAGTACTTC.

This clonotype has only a few counts. The chain links TRBV20-1 to TRBJ2-7; a possible D gene is TRBD1 (5 bases). Germline CDR1 is DFQATT and CDR2 is SNEGSKA (reference sequence). The CDR3 totals 15 residues. V lost 6 bases, J lost 4 bases, and 22 bases lay in between. The CDR3 spells CSATKIQGYQYEQYF. Here the CDR3 DNA reads TGCAGTGCCACCAAAATTCAGGGCTATCAGTACGAGCAGTACTTC.

This clonotype was seen more than once but under ten times. The V gene is TRBV10-3, the J gene TRBJ1-5; D is possibly TRBD1 (5 bases). Germline V gene data show CDR1 as ENHRY and CDR2 as SYGVKD. This CDR3 region has 15 residues. Trimming removed 7 bases at V and 3 bases at J, with 16 bases between. CDR3 coding DNA: TGTGCCATCAAAGGGGAACAGGTTTCCAATCAGCCCCAGCATTTT. Translated: CAIKGEQVSNQPQHF.

This clonotype was observed many times. The chain uses TRBV5-1 and TRBJ2-7, with no clear D. The CDR3 sequence is 15 residues long. From germline, CDR1 is SGHRS and CDR2 YFSETQ. Trimming left V 1 base short and J 2 bases short, with 13 bases between. CDR3 nucleotides: TGCGCCAGCAGCTTGAGAAGGGTCGAGGCCTACGAGCAGTACTTC. Translating gives CASSLRRVEAYEQYF.

Only a few counts were recorded for this clonotype. The chain recombines TRBV29-1 with TRBJ2-1; 9 bases fit TRBD1. Looked up from germline, CDR1 is SQVTM and CDR2 is ANQGSEA. The trim removed 7 bases at V and 8 bases at J, leaving 9 bases unmatched. This CDR3 comprises 13 residues. CDR3 in DNA: TGCAGCGGGGGACAGGGCGGGAGATATGAGCAGTTCTTC. It is translated as CSGGQGGRYEQFF.

This clonotype showed up just a few times. For the CDR3, the DNA is TGCAGTGCCGGCAGGAGCTCCTACAATGAGCAGTTCTTC. Its protein product is CSAGRSSYNEQFF. The chain employs TRBV20-1 and TRBJ2-1, with D uncertain. V lost 6 bases to trimming and J lost 0 bases, with 9 bases between them. The CDR3 is 13 amino acids. Germline lookup yields CDR1 DFQATT and CDR2 SNEGSKA (reference sequence).

This clonotype was recorded many times. The chain is built from TRBV20-1 and TRBJ1-5; D not certain. Germline CDR1 is DFQATT and CDR2 is SNEGSKA (reference sequence). This CDR3 region has 13 residues. V lost 1 base and J lost 5, with 9 bases in between. CDR3 DNA: TGCAGTGCTAGAGCGGACCGAGATCAGCCCCAGCATTTT. It translates to CSARADRDQPQHF.

V usage is TRBV20-1 and J usage is TRBJ2-2, with D uncertain. Between the trimmed V and J ends, which lost 2 bases and 2 bases, there was a span of 6 bases. The CDR3 is made up of 13 amino acids. CDR1 and CDR2 from the germline V gene are DFQATT and SNEGSKA (reference sequence). The CDR3: CSARSTNTGELFF. The CDR3 DNA is TGCAGTGCTAGAAGCACTAACACCGGGGAGCTGTTTTTT.

This clonotype was seen many times. The chain couples TRBV12-3 or TRBV12-4 to TRBJ2-2; D is perhaps TRBD1 or TRBD2 (6 bases each). This CDR3 comprises 14 residues. V was shortened by 6 bases and J by 6 bases, with 14 bases between the two germline ends. The CDR3 sequence: CASSGGQRAGELFF. CDR3 nucleotide sequence: TGTGCCAGCAGCGGGGGCCAAAGGGCCGGGGAGCTGTTTTTT.

The chain recombines TRBV7-3 with TRBJ2-2, with D tentatively TRBD2 (6 bases). V shed 7 bases and J shed 4 bases, with 19 bases lying between them. This CDR3 comprises 16 residues. Germline CDR1 SGHTA, CDR2 FQGTGA. The CDR3 region is CASTLRAGSRTGELFF. CDR3 sequence (DNA): TGTGCCAGCACCCTTAGGGCGGGGTCGCGCACCGGGGAGCTGTTTTTT.

The chain links TRBV21-1 to TRBJ2-7; the table assigns TRBD2, which was not confirmed against the DNA. TRBV21-1 is a recognized pseudogene. There are 18 residues in the CDR3. For the CDR3, the DNA is TGTGCCAGCAGCAAAATTGGGGACTCGAGGTTCTACGCCTACGAGCAGTACTTC. Its protein is CASSKIGDSRFYAYEQYF.

This clonotype was seen more than once but under ten times. The CDR3 bases are TGCGCCAGCAGCCTGCCTGCAAGCCCGGTTGAGCAGTTCTTC. This translates into CASSLPASPVEQFF. V is TRBV4-1 and J is TRBJ2-1; no clear D. CDR1 and CDR2 from the germline V gene are MGHRA and YSYEKL. This CDR3 spans 14 amino acids. V lost 4 bases to trimming and J lost 9 bases, with 16 bases between them.

The V gene is TRBV25-1, the J gene TRBJ2-7; no definite D call. CDR3 length: 14 residues. Trimming shortened V by 4 bases and J by 3 bases, and 13 bases separated the two germline ends. Germline V gene lookup returns CDR1 MGHDK and CDR2 SYGVNS. The CDR3, as DNA: TGTGCCAGCAGTGGAGTGGGTGGCAGCTACGAGCAGTACTTC. This gives the protein CASSGVGGSYEQYF.

The genes are TRBV11-3 and TRBJ2-1, with D hard to call. V was shortened by 3 bases and J by 10 bases, with 10 bases between the two germline ends. The germline V gene encodes CDR1 SGHNT and CDR2 YENEEA. The CDR3 length is 12 residues. The CDR3: CASSLNGPEQFF. In DNA form, the CDR3 reads TGTGCCAGCAGCTTGAACGGACCGGAGCAGTTCTTC.